The next 15 T cell receptor beta chains were all read from a single sample in a study of identical twins. TCRdb re-derived calls from the 5' RACE reads in MiXCR, one entry per CDR3 protein. The sample holds fewer than 550,000 distinct CDR3 sequences; around 15% are singletons and the top ten take about 1%. These data were also filed under a second study, of yellow fever vaccine responses in identical twins.

The sample comprised CD4+ T cells sorted from blood. All receptors come from a young woman in good health.

The chain couples TRBV5-6 to TRBJ1-2; D gene ambiguous. Germline CDR1 is SGHDT and CDR2 is YYEEEE. The CDR3 consists of 16 residues. Deletions cut 0 bases from V and 4 bases from J, with 16 bases between. CDR3 bases: TGTGCCAGCAGCTTGGATATGTGGAGTTCGAGCTATGGCTACACCTTC. Translated: CASSLDMWSSSYGYTF.

There are many counts of this clonotype. The V gene is TRBV18, the J gene TRBJ2-5; no firm D call. This CDR3 is 17 amino acids long. Trimming removed 3 bases from V and 5 bases from J, with 22 bases in between. CDR1 is KGHSH, CDR2 LQKENI, per germline. The DNA for the CDR3 is TGTGCCAGCTCACCCAAAGCCGGGCCAGGTCCAATCGAGACCCAGTACTTC. It specifies CASSPKAGPGPIETQYF.

This chain links TRBV9 with TRBJ1-1; D not certain. The V end lost 0 bases, the J end lost 7 bases, and 13 bases lay between the germline ends. The CDR3 runs to 14 residues. The germline gives CDR1 SGDLS, CDR2 YYNGEE. Here the CDR3 DNA reads TGTGCCAGCAGCGTAGGGCCGAGATCCAGTGAAGCTTTCTTT. Its translation: CASSVGPRSSEAFF.

The chain recombines TRBV12-3 or TRBV12-4 with TRBJ1-4, with TRBD1 identical over 9 bases. Trimming removed 6 bases from V and 10 bases from J; junction bases left unmatched: 9. The CDR3 sequence is 14 residues long. The CDR3, as DNA: TGTGCCAGCAGCGAGGGACAGGGTTTAGTAAAACTGTTTTTT. Protein sequence: CASSEGQGLVKLFF.

The chain employs TRBV28 and TRBJ2-1; perhaps TRBD1 as D (6 bases). Germline lookup yields CDR1 MDHEN and CDR2 SYDVKM. This CDR3 comprises 14 residues. Trimming left V 6 bases short and J 10 bases short, with 19 bases between. The CDR3 region has the DNA TGTGCCAGCAGATCCTCACAGGGTGATGCGGAGCAGTTCTTC. It is translated as CASRSSQGDAEQFF.

The sample holds a few counts of this clonotype. V and J are TRBV4-2 and TRBJ2-3, with 14 bases identical to TRBD2. The CDR3 runs to 15 residues. The V segment lost 3 bases and the J segment 5 bases; nucleotides outside the gene matches: 1. The germline V gene has CDR1 LGHNA and CDR2 YNFKEQ. The CDR3 coding sequence is TGTGCCAGCAGCCAGGGACTAGCGGGGGAAGATACGCAGTATTTT. Translated, it gives CASSQGLAGEDTQYF.

In its sample, this clonotype was seen a few times. The rearrangement uses TRBV12-3 or TRBV12-4 and TRBJ1-1; D uncertain. The CDR3 loop spans 11 amino acids. The germline V and J ends were trimmed by 3 bases and 6 bases, with 5 bases remaining between them. This CDR3 reads CASSFKSEAFF. CDR3 DNA sequence: TGTGCCAGCAGTTTTAAGTCTGAAGCTTTCTTT.

V is TRBV7-8 and J is TRBJ1-5; D is uncertain. This CDR3 spans 15 amino acids. The V end lost 1 base, the J end lost 0 bases, and 7 bases lay between the germline ends. Germline V lookup: CDR1 SGHVS, CDR2 FQNEAQ. The CDR3 spells CASSLGEDSNQPQHF. CDR3 in DNA: TGTGCCAGCAGCTTAGGGGAGGATAGCAATCAGCCCCAGCATTTT.

This clonotype came up a few times. The rearrangement joins TRBV24-1 to TRBJ2-5; D is perhaps TRBD1 (6 bases). Germline lookup yields CDR1 KGHDR and CDR2 SFDVKD. The CDR3 length is 15 residues. Trimming took off 6 bases at V and 7 bases at J, with 20 bases between the two ends. CDR3 in DNA: TGTGCCACCAGTTCACCGGGCCCAGGGGCCCGGACCCAGTACTTC. Its protein is CATSSPGPGARTQYF.

This chain connects TRBV10-3 to TRBJ2-1; TRBD2 matches 11 bases. CDR1 is ENHRY, CDR2 SYGVKD, per germline. This CDR3 has 18 amino acids. The J segment lost 0 bases and the V segment lost 4 bases, leaving 8 bases of the junction unmatched. DNA of the CDR3: TGTGCCATCAGTGTTTCTAGCGGGGGGCCCCCCTCCTACAATGAGCAGTTCTTC. Translated, it gives CAISVSSGGPPSYNEQFF.

The sample holds a few counts of this clonotype. V usage is TRBV7-2 and J usage is TRBJ2-5; D may be TRBD2 (6 bases). CDR3 length: 15 residues. Germline V gives CDR1 SGHTA, CDR2 FQGNSA. The V end lost 0 bases, the J end lost 5 bases, and 13 bases lay between the germline ends. The CDR3 nucleotides read TGTGCCAGCAGCTTAGCCTTAGCGGAGGGGGAGACCCAGTACTTC. This gives the protein CASSLALAEGETQYF.

This clonotype has a handful of counts. This sequence joins TRBV9 and TRBJ1-6, with D tentatively TRBD1 (5 bases). Deletions cut 4 bases from V and 7 bases from J, with 12 bases between. The germline V gene encodes CDR1 SGDLS and CDR2 YYNGEE. CDR3 length: 14 amino acids. CDR3 coding DNA: TGTGCCAGCAGCAGGGGACTGGTAAATTCACCCCTCCACTTT. The encoded protein is CASSRGLVNSPLHF.

This chain connects TRBV27 to TRBJ2-1; 7 nucleotides agree with TRBD2. CDR3 size: 16 residues. Trimming at V came to 6 bases and at J to 4 bases, leaving 12 bases not matched to a gene. In germline, CDR1 is MNHEY, CDR2 SMNVEV (reference sequence). In nucleotides, the CDR3 is TGTGCCAGCAGCCACCTACCGGGACTACTTTACAATGAGCAGTTCTTC. Translation: CASSHLPGLLYNEQFF.

This clonotype was picked up a small number of times. Germline is not matched at one junction end, which may reflect a read error. V is TRBV6-1 and J is TRBJ2-7; TRBD2 agrees at 8 bases. CDR1 and CDR2 from the germline V gene are MNHNS and SASEGT. This CDR3 region has 15 residues. The CDR3 DNA follows: TGTGCCAGCAGTCAAGCGGGGGCGAGCTCCTACGAGCAGTACTTC. Translated: CASSQAGASSYEQYF.

This clonotype was observed a few times. CDR3 loop: CASSLGLAVPPDTQYF. CDR3 nucleotides: TGTGCCAGCAGCTTGGGACTAGCGGTACCCCCAGATACGCAGTATTTT. This chain joins TRBV7-8 and TRBJ2-3; 11 bases fit TRBD2. Germline V CDR1 and CDR2: SGHVS, FQNEAQ. CDR3 length: 16 residues. The trim removed 3 bases at V and 4 bases at J, leaving 6 bases unmatched.